This TCR beta chain was observed in a study of OX40 agonist ivuxolimab in advanced cancers. The overall study: Dose-escalation patients had hepatocellular carcinoma, melanoma, renal cell or head and neck cancer. Study findings and constraints: Expanded peripheral T cells had an undetermined antigen specificity. Expanded clones tended on average to be more numerous among CD8+ T cells than CD4+.

This clone has only one observation. Its antigen is not identified. This CDR3 has 16 residues. The V gene's germline CDR1 is MNHEY and CDR2 SMNVEV (reference sequence). Trimming at V came to 5 bases and at J to 1 base, leaving 9 bases not matched to a gene. With autoimmune disease history or systemic immunosuppression, patients were excluded. Here immunoSEQ multiplex PCR was the method, and the copy in TCRdb shows in-frame clones only, minus some. Found here are about 130,000 clones, 85% to 95% of them singletons; the top ten hold around 0.84%. This receptor was taken from an adult with an advanced solid tumor such as melanoma, head and neck, liver or kidney cancer. The V call is TRBV27, the J call TRBJ2-3; 7 bases are shared with TRBD1. The source was CD4+ or CD8+ T cells sorted from blood, collected in a trial of the OX40 agonist ivuxolimab. DNA for the CDR3: TGTGCCAGCAGTGCGCTGGGGACAGATGGCACAGATACGCAGTATTTT. Encoded protein: CASSALGTDGTDTQYF.